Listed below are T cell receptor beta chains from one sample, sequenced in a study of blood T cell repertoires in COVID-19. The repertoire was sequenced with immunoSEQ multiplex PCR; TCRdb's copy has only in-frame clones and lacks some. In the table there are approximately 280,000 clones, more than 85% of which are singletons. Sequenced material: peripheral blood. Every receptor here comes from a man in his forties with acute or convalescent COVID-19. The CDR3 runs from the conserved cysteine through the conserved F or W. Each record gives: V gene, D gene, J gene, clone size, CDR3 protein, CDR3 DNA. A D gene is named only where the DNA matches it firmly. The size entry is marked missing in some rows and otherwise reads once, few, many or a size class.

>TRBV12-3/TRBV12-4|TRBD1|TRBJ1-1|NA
CASSLGQGEAFF
TGTGCCAGCAGTCTCGGACAGGGTGAAGCTTTCTTT
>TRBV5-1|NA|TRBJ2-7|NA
CASSLVGSVDEQYF
TGCGCCAGCAGCTTGGTTGGCAGCGTGGACGAGCAGTACTTC
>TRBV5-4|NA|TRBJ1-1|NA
CASSLGGTGTLKGAFF
TGTGCCAGCAGCTTGGGAGGGACCGGGACTCTCAAGGGAGCTTTCTTT
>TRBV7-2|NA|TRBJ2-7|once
CASSLGQGPTYEQYF
TGTGCCAGCAGCTTAGGGCAGGGCCCAACCTACGAGCAGTACTTC
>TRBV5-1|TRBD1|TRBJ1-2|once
CASPNHRQGNYGYTF
TGCGCCAGCCCCAACCATAGACAGGGTAACTATGGCTACACCTTC
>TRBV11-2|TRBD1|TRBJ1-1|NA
CASSAQGGGTEAFF
TGTGCCAGCAGCGCACAGGGGGGCGGAACTGAAGCTTTCTTT
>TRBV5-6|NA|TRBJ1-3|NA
CASSFRSRISGNTIYF
TGTGCCAGCAGCTTTCGAAGCAGGATTTCTGGAAACACCATATATTTT
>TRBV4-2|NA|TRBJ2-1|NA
CASSQGVPLPHSYNEQFF
TGTGCCAGCAGCCAAGGTGTTCCTCTACCCCACTCCTACAATGAGCAGTTCTTC
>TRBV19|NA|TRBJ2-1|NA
CASNLERSSYNEQFF
TGTGCCAGTAATCTCGAAAGGAGCTCCTACAATGAGCAGTTCTTC
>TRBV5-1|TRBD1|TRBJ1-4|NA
CASSRKYRGDFEKLFF
TGCGCCAGCAGCCGTAAGTACAGGGGGGATTTTGAAAAACTGTTTTTT
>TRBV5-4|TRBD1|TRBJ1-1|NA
CASSSLTGGTEAFF
TGTGCCAGCAGCTCACTAACAGGGGGCACTGAAGCTTTCTTT
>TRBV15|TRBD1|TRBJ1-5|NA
CATSRGQGATQPQHF
TGTGCCACCAGCCGGGGACAGGGGGCTACTCAGCCCCAGCATTTT
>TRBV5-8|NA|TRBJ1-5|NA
CASSLEGRAHQPQHF
TGTGCCAGCAGCTTGGAGGGCAGGGCCCATCAGCCCCAGCATTTT
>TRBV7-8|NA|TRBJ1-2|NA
CASSQGGAVHINYGYTF
TGTGCCAGCAGCCAAGGGGGAGCCGTGCACATTAACTATGGCTACACCTTC
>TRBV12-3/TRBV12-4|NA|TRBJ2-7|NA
CASSPRVGNEQYF
TGTGCCAGCAGTCCCCGGGTTGGAAACGAGCAGTACTTC
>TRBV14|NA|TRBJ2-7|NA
CASSPFWGSGYEQYF
TGTGCCAGCAGCCCTTTCTGGGGTAGCGGCTACGAGCAGTACTTC
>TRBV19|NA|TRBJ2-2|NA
CASTPLSVGPKAGTGELFF
TGTGCCAGTACCCCCCTGTCTGTCGGCCCCAAAGCAGGCACCGGGGAGCTGTTTTTT
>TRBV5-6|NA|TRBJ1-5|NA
CASSLGLGQPQHF
TGTGCCAGCAGCTTGGGACTCGGCCAGCCCCAGCATTTT
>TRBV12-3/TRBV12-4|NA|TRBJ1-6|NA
CASSTGYSPLHF
TGTGCCAGCAGCACAGGTTATTCACCCCTCCACTTT
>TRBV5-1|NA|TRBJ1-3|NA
CASSSDSGNTIYF
TGCGCCAGCAGCTCGGACAGCGGAAACACCATATATTTT
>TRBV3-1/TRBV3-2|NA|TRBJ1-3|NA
CASSQDHAGSTIYF
TGTGCCAGCAGCCAAGACCATGCGGGGTCCACCATATATTTT
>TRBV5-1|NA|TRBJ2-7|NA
CASSTEPTSSYEQYF
TGCGCCAGCAGCACTGAGCCCACTAGCTCCTACGAGCAGTACTTC
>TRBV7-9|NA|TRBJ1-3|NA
CASSFPQGHSGNTIYF
TGTGCCAGCAGCTTTCCTCAGGGTCACTCTGGAAACACCATATATTTT
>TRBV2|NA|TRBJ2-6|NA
CASSTDFAGANVLTF
TGTGCCAGCAGCACGGACTTTGCTGGGGCCAACGTCCTGACTTTC
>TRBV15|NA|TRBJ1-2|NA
CATSRVGQANYGYTF
TGTGCCACCAGCAGAGTAGGCCAGGCTAACTATGGCTACACCTTC
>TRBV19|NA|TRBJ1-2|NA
CASRDSTNYGYTF
TGTGCCAGTAGGGACAGCACTAACTATGGCTACACCTTC
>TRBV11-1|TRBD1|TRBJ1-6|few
CASRQGSYNSPLHF
TGTGCCAGCCGACAGGGCTCCTATAATTCACCCCTCCACTTT
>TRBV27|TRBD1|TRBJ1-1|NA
CASSSTLGRGQTEAFF
TGTGCCAGCAGTTCTACCCTCGGACGGGGACAGACTGAAGCTTTCTTT
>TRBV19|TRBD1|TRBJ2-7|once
CASSSGGWAYEQYF
TGTGCCAGTAGTTCAGGGGGATGGGCCTACGAGCAGTACTTC
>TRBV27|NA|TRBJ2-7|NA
CASSLLDSSYEQYF
TGTGCCAGCAGTTTACTAGACTCTTCCTACGAGCAGTACTTC
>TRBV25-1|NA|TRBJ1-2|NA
CASRAAPGGYTF
TGTGCCAGCAGGGCGGCGCCTGGTGGCTACACCTTC
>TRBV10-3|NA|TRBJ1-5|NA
CAISGRMADQPQHF
TGTGCCATCAGTGGTCGGATGGCGGATCAGCCCCAGCATTTT
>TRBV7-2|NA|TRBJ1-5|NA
CASSIIQQEPQHF
TGTGCCAGCAGCATCATACAGCAGGAGCCCCAGCATTTT
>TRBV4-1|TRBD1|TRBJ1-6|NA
CASSDQGAQVSTLHF
TGCGCCAGCAGCGATCAGGGGGCACAAGTTTCGACCCTCCACTTT
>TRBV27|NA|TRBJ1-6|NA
CASSLGPAGGSSYNSPLHF
TGTGCCAGCAGTTTAGGCCCCGCGGGGGGCAGCTCCTATAATTCACCCCTCCACTTT
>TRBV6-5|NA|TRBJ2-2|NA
CASHGRGYSGELFF
TGTGCCAGTCATGGCAGGGGTTACAGCGGGGAGCTGTTTTTT
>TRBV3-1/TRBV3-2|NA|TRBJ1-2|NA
CASSPVGMGGYTF
TGTGCCAGCAGCCCGGTCGGGATGGGCGGCTACACCTTC
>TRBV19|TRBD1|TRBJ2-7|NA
CASTAGTGPFYEQYF
TGTGCCAGTACCGCCGGGACAGGACCCTTCTACGAGCAGTACTTC
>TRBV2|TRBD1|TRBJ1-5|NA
CASSDRGPGQPQHF
TGTGCCAGCAGTGACAGGGGGCCAGGACAGCCCCAGCATTTT
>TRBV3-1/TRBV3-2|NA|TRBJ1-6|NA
CASSVQKNSPLHF
TGTGCCAGCAGCGTTCAGAAGAATTCACCCCTCCACTTT
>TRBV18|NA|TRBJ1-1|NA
CASSPVPWGDTEAFF
TGTGCCAGCTCACCGGTCCCTTGGGGGGACACTGAAGCTTTCTTT
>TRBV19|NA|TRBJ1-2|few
CASRRRGGDGYTF
TGTGCCAGTAGACGCAGGGGAGGGGATGGCTACACCTTC
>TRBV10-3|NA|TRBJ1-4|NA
CAISEQGGTNEKLFF
TGTGCCATCAGTGAGCAGGGAGGAACTAATGAAAAACTGTTTTTT
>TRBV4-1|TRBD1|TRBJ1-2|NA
CASLGPNRGSNYGYTF
TGCGCCAGCCTGGGCCCTAACAGGGGTTCTAACTATGGCTACACCTTC
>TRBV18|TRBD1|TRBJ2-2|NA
CASSPRTGDAGELFF
TGTGCCAGCTCACCCAGGACAGGGGACGCCGGGGAGCTGTTTTTT
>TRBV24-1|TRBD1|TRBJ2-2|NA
CATQGRDRVHGELFF
TGTGCCACCCAAGGTAGGGACAGGGTGCACGGGGAGCTGTTTTTT
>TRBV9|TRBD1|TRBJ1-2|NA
CASSGQSRDRGLISNYGYTF
TGTGCCAGCAGCGGACAGTCCCGGGACAGGGGTTTGATATCCAACTATGGCTACACCTTC
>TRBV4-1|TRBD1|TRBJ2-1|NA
CASSQQSMGQGYNEQFF
TGCGCCAGCAGCCAACAATCGATGGGACAGGGTTACAATGAGCAGTTCTTC
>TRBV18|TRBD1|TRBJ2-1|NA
CASSRDRSYNEQFF
TGTGCCAGCTCTCGGGACAGATCCTACAATGAGCAGTTCTTC
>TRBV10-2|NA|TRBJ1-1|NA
CASRGPPSGDTEAFF
TGCGCCAGCAGGGGCCCTCCTTCCGGGGACACTGAAGCTTTCTTT
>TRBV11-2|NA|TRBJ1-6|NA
CASSLAGGMNSPLHF
TGTGCCAGCAGCTTAGCCGGAGGTATGAATTCACCCCTCCACTTT
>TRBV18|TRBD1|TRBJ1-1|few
CASSERQGATPEAFF
TGTGCCAGCTCCGAACGACAGGGGGCGACCCCTGAAGCTTTCTTT
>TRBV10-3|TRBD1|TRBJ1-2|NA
CAISESQGSNYGYTF
TGTGCCATCAGTGAGTCACAGGGGTCCAACTATGGCTACACCTTC
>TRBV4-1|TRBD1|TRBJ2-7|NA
CASSPGQGNYEQYF
TGCGCCAGCAGCCCGGGACAGGGGAACTACGAGCAGTACTTC
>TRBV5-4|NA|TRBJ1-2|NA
CASSSRTGDFYGYTF
TGTGCCAGCAGCTCCCGGACGGGAGACTTCTATGGCTACACCTTC
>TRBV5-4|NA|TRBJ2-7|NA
CASSWTPTYEQYF
TGTGCCAGCAGCTGGACACCTACCTACGAGCAGTACTTC
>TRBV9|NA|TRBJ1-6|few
CASSVGSSYNSPLHF
TGTGCCAGCAGCGTAGGGAGCTCCTATAATTCACCCCTCCACTTT
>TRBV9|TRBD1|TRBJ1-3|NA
CASSARWDSSGNTIYF
TGTGCCAGCAGCGCAAGATGGGACAGCTCTGGAAACACCATATATTTT